This T cell receptor beta chain is drawn from a study of T cells after yellow fever vaccination. Study results and caveats: A large majority of primary-vaccination clones showed up again after the booster (about 97% CD4, around 90% CD8).

TCRdb ran MiXCR on the 5' RACE reads and lists one entry per CDR3 protein. The data show hundreds of thousands of distinct CDR3 sequences, roughly a sixth seen once. This clonotype turned up a few times. The antigen is unknown. Germline V gives CDR1 MNHEY, CDR2 SVGAGI. The CDR3 spans 15 residues. V was pared by 5 bases and J by 5 bases, with 10 bases of the junction left unmatched. V usage is TRBV6-5 and J usage is TRBJ1-1; 8 nucleotides line up with TRBD1. The TCR sequence derives from a young man who received the YFV17D yellow fever vaccine. Sequences were derived from PBMCs, sampled before the yellow fever booster vaccination. The CDR3 DNA is TGTGCCAGCAGTCGTCGGGCAGGGGGCGTAACTGAAGCTTTCTTT. Translating it yields CASSRRAGGVTEAFF.